The 13 T cell receptor beta chains in this list originate from one sample, sequenced in a study of CD8 T cells in acute hepatitis C reinfection. Generated by immunoSEQ multiplex PCR, the TCRdb table keeps only in-frame clones and is missing some. The repertoire has approximately 40,000 clones, 70% to 90% of them found once; the top ten carry 9.5% to 12%. Time point: naive CD8 control sorted from an acute-time-point sample. What was sequenced was naive CD8+ T cells from PBMCs. The receptors originated from a woman aged 18-30 years who spontaneously cleared hepatitis C infection.

This clone occurred a few times. The J gene is TRBJ2-3, the V gene TRBV30; 9 bases align to TRBD1. Unmatched junction bases numbered 4, after V lost 5 bases and J lost 1 base. Germline loops: CDR1 GTSNPN, CDR2 SVGIG (reference sequence). The CDR3 is 14 residues long. CDR3 DNA: TGTGCCTGGGATTGGACAGGGGGCACAGATACGCAGTATTTT. Residues: CAWDWTGGTDTQYF.

This chain uses TRBV7-9 with TRBJ2-1; tentatively, D is TRBD2 (7 bases). The CDR3 consists of 18 residues. V was cut by 3 bases and J by 5 bases, with 23 bases left in between. The germline gives CDR1 SEHNR, CDR2 FQNEAQ (reference sequence). The CDR3 bases are TGTGCCAGCAGCTTTCCGGGGGCGCGGGAGAACGGGCACAATGAGCAGTTCTTC. Protein sequence: CASSFPGARENGHNEQFF.

The chain has TRBV10-3 and TRBJ2-7, with 7 bases identical to TRBD2. Trimming took 4 bases from V and 5 from J; bases not matched to a gene: 11. In germline, CDR1 is ENHRY, CDR2 SYGVKD. This CDR3 has 15 residues. The CDR3 sequence: CAISAEAGSENEQYF. CDR3 nucleotides: TGTGCCATCAGTGCCGAAGCGGGAAGTGAGAACGAGCAGTACTTC.

The chain uses TRBV14 and TRBJ1-1; weak D call: TRBD1 (6 bases). The V end was cut by 1 base, the J end by 3 bases, with 9 bases between. Germline lookup yields CDR1 SGHDN and CDR2 FVKESK. The CDR3 runs 14 residues. The CDR3 loop reads CASSQGRGHTEAFF. The CDR3 region has the DNA TGTGCCAGCAGCCAAGGCAGGGGTCACACTGAAGCTTTCTTT.

The genes are TRBV13 and TRBJ2-7; D gene ambiguous. Germline lookup yields CDR1 PRHDT and CDR2 FYEKMQ (reference sequence). The CDR3 is made up of 13 amino acids. Between the trimmed V and J ends, which lost 1 base and 3 bases, there was a span of 7 bases. CDR3 in amino acids: CASSLEGGYEQYF. CDR3 DNA sequence: TGTGCCAGCAGCTTAGAAGGCGGCTACGAGCAGTACTTC.

The V and J genes are TRBV19 and TRBJ2-1; a weak D match, TRBD2 (6 bases). The CDR3 has 14 amino acids. From germline, CDR1 is LNHDA and CDR2 SQIVND (reference sequence). V was cut by 2 bases and J by 7 bases, with 12 bases left in between. The CDR3 is CASSIWGVGNEQFF. The CDR3 bases are TGTGCCAGTAGTATATGGGGGGTAGGGAATGAGCAGTTCTTC.

The chain uses TRBV30 and TRBJ1-1; D unresolved. There are 11 residues in the CDR3. V was trimmed by 4 bases and J by 4 bases, leaving 7 bases between them. In germline, CDR1 is GTSNPN, CDR2 SVGIG (reference sequence). CDR3 protein: CAWIRSTEAFF. CDR3 nucleotides: TGTGCCTGGATCCGTTCCACTGAAGCTTTCTTT. The whole variable domain, remainder taken from reference TRBV30 and TRBJ1-1, is SQTIHQWPATLVQPVGSPLSLECTVEGTSNPNLYWYRQAAGRGLQLLFYSVGIGQISSEVPQNLSASRPQDRQFILSSKKLLLSDSGFYLCAWIRSTEAFFGQGTRLTVV.

V is TRBV5-1 and J is TRBJ2-7; D remains ambiguous. V lost 6 bases and J lost 1, with 8 bases in between. CDR3 length equals 12 residues. Per the germline V gene, CDR1 is SGHRS and CDR2 is YFSETQ. The CDR3: CASNHESYEQYF. For the CDR3, the DNA is TGCGCCAGCAACCACGAATCCTACGAGCAGTACTTC.

The V call is TRBV9, the J call TRBJ2-7; 9 nucleotides agree with TRBD2. The trim removed 4 bases at V and 4 bases at J, leaving 3 bases unmatched. From germline, CDR1 is SGDLS and CDR2 YYNGEE. The CDR3 spans 13 residues. DNA of the CDR3: TGTGCCAGCAGCCCTAGCGGGGCTTACGAGCAGTACTTC. Residues: CASSPSGAYEQYF.

This chain uses TRBV2 with TRBJ2-7; TRBD2 matches at 7 bases. Per the germline V gene, CDR1 is SNHLY and CDR2 is FYNNEI. The CDR3 has 15 residues. Trimming removed 7 bases from V and 3 bases from J; junction bases left unmatched: 12. As DNA, the CDR3 is TGTGCCAGCATCCAGGGATGGCGGGAGTACTACGAGCAGTACTTC. Protein sequence: CASIQGWREYYEQYF.

The chain couples TRBV11-2 to TRBJ1-1; the match to TRBD1 covers 7 bases. The ends lost 3 bases at V and 11 bases at J; junction bases unmatched: 6. Germline CDR1 reads SGHAT; CDR2 reads FQNNGV. This CDR3 comprises 12 residues. CDR3 bases: TGTGCCAGCAGCTTCACAGGGGCCGAGGCTTTCTTT. This translates into CASSFTGAEAFF.

This chain joins TRBV5-1 and TRBJ2-7; no clear D gene. The CDR3 loop spans 14 amino acids. Germline V lookup: CDR1 SGHRS, CDR2 YFSETQ. Trimming took off 4 bases at V and 4 bases at J, with 15 bases between the two ends. CDR3 region: CASSPRRVAYEQYF. CDR3 nucleotides: TGCGCCAGCAGCCCCCGACGAGTTGCGTACGAGCAGTACTTC.

The chain joins TRBV7-9 to TRBJ2-2, with D perhaps assigned TRBD1 or TRBD2 (5 bases each). Germline CDR1 SEHNR, CDR2 FQNEAQ (reference sequence). V lost 7 bases to trimming and J lost 9 bases, with 15 bases between them. The CDR3 consists of 13 residues. CDR3 residues: CASTGTDLRELFF. The CDR3 DNA reads as TGTGCCAGCACAGGGACCGACCTCCGGGAGCTGTTTTTT.